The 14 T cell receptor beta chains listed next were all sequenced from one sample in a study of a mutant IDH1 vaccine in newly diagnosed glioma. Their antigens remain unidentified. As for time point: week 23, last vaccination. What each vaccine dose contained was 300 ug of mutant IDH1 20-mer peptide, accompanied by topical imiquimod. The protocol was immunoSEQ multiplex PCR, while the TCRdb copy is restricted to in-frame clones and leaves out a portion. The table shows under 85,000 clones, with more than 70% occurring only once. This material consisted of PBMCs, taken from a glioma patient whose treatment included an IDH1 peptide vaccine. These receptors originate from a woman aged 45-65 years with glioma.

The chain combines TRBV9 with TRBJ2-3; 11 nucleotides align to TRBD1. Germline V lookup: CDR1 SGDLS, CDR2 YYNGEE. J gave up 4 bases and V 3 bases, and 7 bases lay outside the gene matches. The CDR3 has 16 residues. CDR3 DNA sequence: TGTGCCAGCAGCGCAAATGGACAGGGGGCCCCAGATACGCAGTATTTT. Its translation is CASSANGQGAPDTQYF.

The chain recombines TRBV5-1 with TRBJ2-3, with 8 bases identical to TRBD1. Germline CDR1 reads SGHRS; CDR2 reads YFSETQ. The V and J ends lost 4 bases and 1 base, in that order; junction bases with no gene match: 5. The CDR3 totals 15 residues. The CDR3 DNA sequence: TGCGCCAGCAGCCCGCAGGGACAGGGCACAGATACGCAGTATTTT. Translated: CASSPQGQGTDTQYF.

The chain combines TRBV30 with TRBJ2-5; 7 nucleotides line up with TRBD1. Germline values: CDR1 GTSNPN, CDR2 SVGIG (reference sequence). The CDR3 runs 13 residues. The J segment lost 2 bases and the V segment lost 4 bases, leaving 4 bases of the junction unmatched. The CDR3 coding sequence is TGTGCCTGGACGGGACAGAGTCAAGAGACCCAGTACTTC. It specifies CAWTGQSQETQYF.

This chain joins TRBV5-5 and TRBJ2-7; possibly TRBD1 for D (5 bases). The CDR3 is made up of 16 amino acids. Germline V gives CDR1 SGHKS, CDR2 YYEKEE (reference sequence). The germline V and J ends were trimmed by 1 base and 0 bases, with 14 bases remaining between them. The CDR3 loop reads CASSLIGVFNSYEQYF. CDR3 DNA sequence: TGTGCCAGCAGCTTGATAGGGGTCTTTAACTCCTACGAGCAGTACTTC.

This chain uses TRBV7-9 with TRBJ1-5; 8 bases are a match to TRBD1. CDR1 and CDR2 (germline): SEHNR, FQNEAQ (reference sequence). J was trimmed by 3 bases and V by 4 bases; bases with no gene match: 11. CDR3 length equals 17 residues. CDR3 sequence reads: CASSSSQGGLNNQPQHF. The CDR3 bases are TGTGCCAGCAGCTCGTCACAGGGGGGTCTGAACAATCAGCCCCAGCATTTT. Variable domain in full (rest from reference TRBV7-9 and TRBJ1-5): DTGVSQNPRHKITKRGQNVTFRCDPISEHNRLYWYRQTLGQGPEFLTYFQNEAQLEKSRLLSDRFSAERPKGSFSTLEIQRTEQGDSAMYLCASSSSQGGLNNQPQHFGDGTRLSIL.

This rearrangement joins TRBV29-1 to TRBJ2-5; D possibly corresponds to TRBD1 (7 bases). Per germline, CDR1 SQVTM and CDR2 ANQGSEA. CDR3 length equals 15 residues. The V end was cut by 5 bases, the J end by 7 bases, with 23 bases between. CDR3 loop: CSVPLPPGTAGTQYF. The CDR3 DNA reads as TGCAGCGTTCCCCTCCCCCCCGGGACAGCGGGGACCCAGTACTTC. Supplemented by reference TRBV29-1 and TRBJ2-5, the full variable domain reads SAVISQKPSRDICQRGTSLTIQCQVDSQVTMMFWYRQQPGQSLTLIATANQGSEATYESGFVIDKFPISRPNLTFSTLTVSNMSPEDSSIYLCSVPLPPGTAGTQYFGPGTRLLVL.

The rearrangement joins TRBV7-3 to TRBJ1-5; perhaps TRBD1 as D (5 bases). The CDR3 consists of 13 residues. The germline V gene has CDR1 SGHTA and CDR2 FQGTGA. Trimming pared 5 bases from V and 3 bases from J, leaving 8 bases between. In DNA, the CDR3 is TGTGCCAGCAGCCGGACACTCAATCAGCCCCAGCATTTT. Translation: CASSRTLNQPQHF.

CDR3 protein: CASSYRETQYF. The CDR3 DNA reads TGTGCCAGCAGCTACAGGGAGACCCAGTACTTC. The chain links TRBV5-4 to TRBJ2-5, with a possible D match to TRBD1 (5 bases). V gave up 3 bases and J gave up 5 bases, with 5 bases separating them. This CDR3 comprises 11 residues. Germline V CDR1 and CDR2: SGHNT, YYREEE (reference sequence).

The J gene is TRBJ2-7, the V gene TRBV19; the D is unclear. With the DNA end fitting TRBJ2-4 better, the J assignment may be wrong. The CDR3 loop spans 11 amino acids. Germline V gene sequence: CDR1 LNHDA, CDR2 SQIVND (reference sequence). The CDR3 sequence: CASSDRDIQYF. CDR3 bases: TGTGCCAGTAGTGACCGGGACATTCAGTACTTC.

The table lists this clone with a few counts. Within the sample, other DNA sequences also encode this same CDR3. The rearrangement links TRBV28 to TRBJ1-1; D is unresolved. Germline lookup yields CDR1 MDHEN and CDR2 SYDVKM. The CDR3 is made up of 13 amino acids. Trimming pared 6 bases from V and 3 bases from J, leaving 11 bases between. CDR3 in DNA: TGTGCCAGCAGGTCCCGTGGGTACACTGAAGCTTTCTTT. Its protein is CASRSRGYTEAFF.

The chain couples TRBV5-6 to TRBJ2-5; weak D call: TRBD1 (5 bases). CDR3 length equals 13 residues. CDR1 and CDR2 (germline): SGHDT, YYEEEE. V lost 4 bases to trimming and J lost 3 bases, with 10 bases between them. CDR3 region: CASSIDSEETQYF. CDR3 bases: TGTGCCAGCAGCATTGACAGCGAAGAGACCCAGTACTTC.

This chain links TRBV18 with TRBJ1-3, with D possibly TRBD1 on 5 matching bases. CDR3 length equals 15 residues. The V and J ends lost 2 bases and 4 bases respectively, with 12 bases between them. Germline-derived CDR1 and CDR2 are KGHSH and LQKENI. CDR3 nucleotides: TGTGCCAGCTCACCATTCGAGACAGCAGGAAACACCATATATTTT. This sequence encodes CASSPFETAGNTIYF.

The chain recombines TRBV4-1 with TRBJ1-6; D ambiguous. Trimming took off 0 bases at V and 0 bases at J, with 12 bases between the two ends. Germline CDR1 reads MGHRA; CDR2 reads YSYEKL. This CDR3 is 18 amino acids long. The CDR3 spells CASSQDRIASSYNSPLHF. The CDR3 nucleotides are TGCGCCAGCAGCCAAGATCGGATTGCGAGCTCCTATAATTCACCCCTCCACTTT.

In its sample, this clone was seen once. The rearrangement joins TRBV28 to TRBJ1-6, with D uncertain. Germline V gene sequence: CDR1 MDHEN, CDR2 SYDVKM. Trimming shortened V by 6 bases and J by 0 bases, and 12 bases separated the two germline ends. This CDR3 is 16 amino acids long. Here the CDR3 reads CASSLPASSYNSPLHF. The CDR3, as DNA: TGTGCCAGCAGCCTCCCCGCAAGCTCCTATAATTCACCCCTCCACTTT.